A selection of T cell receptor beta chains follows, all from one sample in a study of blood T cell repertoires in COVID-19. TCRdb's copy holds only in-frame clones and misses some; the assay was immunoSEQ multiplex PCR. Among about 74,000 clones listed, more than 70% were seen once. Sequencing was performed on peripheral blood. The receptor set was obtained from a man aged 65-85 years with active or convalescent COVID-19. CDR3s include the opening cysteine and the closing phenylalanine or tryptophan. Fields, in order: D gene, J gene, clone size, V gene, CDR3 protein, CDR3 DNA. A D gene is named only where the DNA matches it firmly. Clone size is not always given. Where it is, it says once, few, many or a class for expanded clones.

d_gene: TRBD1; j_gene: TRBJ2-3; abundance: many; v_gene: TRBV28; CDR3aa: CASSLWDREPLSSTDTQYF; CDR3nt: TGTGCCAGCAGTTTATGGGACAGGGAACCTTTGTCTAGCACAGATACGCAGTATTTT
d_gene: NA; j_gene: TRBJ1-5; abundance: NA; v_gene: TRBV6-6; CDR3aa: CASSYGAASGPQHF; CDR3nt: TGTGCCAGCAGTTACGGAGCGGCTTCGGGGCCCCAGCATTTT
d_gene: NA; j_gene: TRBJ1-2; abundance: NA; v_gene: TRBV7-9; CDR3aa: CASSSQDINYGYTF; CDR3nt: TGTGCCAGCAGCTCCCAGGATATAAACTATGGCTACACCTTC
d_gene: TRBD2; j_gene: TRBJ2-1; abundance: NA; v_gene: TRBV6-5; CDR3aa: CASIAGARGYNEQFF; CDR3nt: TGTGCCAGCATAGCGGGGGCAAGGGGATATAATGAGCAGTTCTTC
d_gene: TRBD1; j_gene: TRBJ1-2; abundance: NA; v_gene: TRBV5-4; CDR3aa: CASSRRDRVFGYTF; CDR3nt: TGTGCCAGCAGCCGAAGGGACAGGGTTTTTGGCTACACCTTC
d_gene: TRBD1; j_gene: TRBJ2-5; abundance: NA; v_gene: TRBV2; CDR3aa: CASRSGQMQETQYF; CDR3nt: TGTGCCAGCAGATCGGGACAGATGCAAGAGACCCAGTACTTC
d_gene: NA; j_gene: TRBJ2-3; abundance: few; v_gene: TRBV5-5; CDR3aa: CASSSGFAQDTQYF; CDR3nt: TGTGCCAGCAGCTCCGGTTTTGCGCAAGATACGCAGTATTTT
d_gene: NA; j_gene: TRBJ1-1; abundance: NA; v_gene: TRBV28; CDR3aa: CATDRGLEAFF; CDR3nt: TGTGCCACTGATCGGGGTTTGGAAGCTTTCTTT
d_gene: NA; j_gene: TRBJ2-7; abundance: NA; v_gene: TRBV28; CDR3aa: CATSSGTTYEQYF; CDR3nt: TGTGCCACGTCATCCGGGACAACCTACGAGCAGTACTTC
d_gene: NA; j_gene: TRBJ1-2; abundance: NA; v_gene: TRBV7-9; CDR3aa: CASSHRGSGASYDGYTF; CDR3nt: TGTGCCAGCAGCCACCGTGGGTCAGGCGCATCCTATGATGGCTACACCTTC
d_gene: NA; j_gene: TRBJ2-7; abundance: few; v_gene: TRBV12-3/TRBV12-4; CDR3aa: CASSFGYEQYF; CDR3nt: TGTGCCAGCAGTTTCGGCTACGAGCAGTACTTC
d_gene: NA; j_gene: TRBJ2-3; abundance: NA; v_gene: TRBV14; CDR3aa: CASSQDFHGTDTQYF; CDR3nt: TGTGCCAGCAGCCAAGATTTCCATGGCACAGATACGCAGTATTTT
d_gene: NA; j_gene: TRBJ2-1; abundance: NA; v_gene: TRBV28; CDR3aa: CASSLSKREQFF; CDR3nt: TGTGCCAGCAGTTTATCGAAGCGTGAGCAGTTCTTC
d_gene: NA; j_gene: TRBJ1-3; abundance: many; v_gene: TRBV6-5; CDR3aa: CASSYAGTGNTIYF; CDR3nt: TGTGCCAGCAGTTACGCAGGGACTGGAAACACCATATATTTT
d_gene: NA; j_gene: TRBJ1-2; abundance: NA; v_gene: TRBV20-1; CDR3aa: CSASGGADPLPF; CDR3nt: TGCAGTGCTAGTGGGGGAGCGGACCCCCTCCCCTTC
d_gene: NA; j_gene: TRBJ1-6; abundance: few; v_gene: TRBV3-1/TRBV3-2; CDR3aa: CASSQDRAAPLHF; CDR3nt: TGTGCCAGCAGCCAAGACAGGGCGGCACCCCTCCACTTT
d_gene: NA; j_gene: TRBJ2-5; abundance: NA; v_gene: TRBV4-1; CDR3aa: CASSQGGLRETQYF; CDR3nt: TGCGCCAGCAGCCAAGGAGGGCTCCGAGAGACCCAGTACTTC
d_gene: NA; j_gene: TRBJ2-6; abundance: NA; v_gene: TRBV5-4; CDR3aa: CASSLVGVAGANVLTF; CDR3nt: TGTGCCAGCAGCTTGGTCGGGGTGGCTGGGGCCAACGTCCTGACTTTC
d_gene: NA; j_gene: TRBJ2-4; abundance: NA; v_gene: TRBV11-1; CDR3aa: CASSPELAKNIQYF; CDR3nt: TGTGCCAGCAGCCCTGAACTAGCCAAAAACATTCAGTACTTC
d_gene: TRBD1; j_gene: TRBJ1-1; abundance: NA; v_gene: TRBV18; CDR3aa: CASSPGGEFTEAFF; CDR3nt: TGTGCCAGCTCCCCAGGGGGGGAGTTCACTGAAGCTTTCTTT
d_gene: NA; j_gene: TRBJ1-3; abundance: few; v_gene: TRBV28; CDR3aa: CASSYSSGNTIYF; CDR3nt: TGTGCCAGCAGCTACAGCTCTGGAAACACCATATATTTT
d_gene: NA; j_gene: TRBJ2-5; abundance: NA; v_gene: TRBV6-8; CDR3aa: CASRYRYGQLGETQYF; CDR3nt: TGTGCCAGCAGATATCGATACGGACAGCTCGGGGAGACCCAGTACTTC
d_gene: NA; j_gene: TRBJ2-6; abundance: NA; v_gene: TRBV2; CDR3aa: CASSNQGAGANVLTF; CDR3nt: TGTGCCAGCAGCAACCAGGGTGCTGGGGCCAACGTCCTGACTTTC
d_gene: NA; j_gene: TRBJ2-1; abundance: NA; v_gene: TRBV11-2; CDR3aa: CASRPLKGLIYNEQFF; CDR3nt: TGTGCCAGCAGGCCCTTGAAGGGGTTAATCTACAATGAGCAGTTCTTC
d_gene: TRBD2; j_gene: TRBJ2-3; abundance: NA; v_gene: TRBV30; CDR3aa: CACPMGGWADTQYF; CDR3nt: TGTGCCTGCCCTATGGGAGGGTGGGCAGATACGCAGTATTTT
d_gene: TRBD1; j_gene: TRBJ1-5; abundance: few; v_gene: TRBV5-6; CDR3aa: CASSLTGTGYQPQHF; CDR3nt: TGTGCCAGCAGCTTAACCGGGACAGGGTATCAGCCCCAGCATTTT
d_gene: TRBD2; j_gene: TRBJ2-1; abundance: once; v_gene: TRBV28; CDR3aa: CASSSSSGGVSYNEQFF; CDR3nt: TGTGCCAGCAGCTCCTCTAGCGGGGGGGTCTCCTACAATGAGCAGTTCTTC
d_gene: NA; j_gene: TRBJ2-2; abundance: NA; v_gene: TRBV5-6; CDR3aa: CASSLRGIYTGELFF; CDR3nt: TGTGCCAGCAGCTTGCGGGGTATATACACCGGGGAGCTGTTTTTT
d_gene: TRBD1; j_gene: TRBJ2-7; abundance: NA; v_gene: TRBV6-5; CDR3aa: CASRRTGVSDEQYF; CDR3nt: TGTGCCAGCAGGAGGACAGGGGTATCGGACGAGCAGTACTTC
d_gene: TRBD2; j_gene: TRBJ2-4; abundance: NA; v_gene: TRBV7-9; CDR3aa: CASSSNGRDIQYF; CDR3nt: TGTGCCAGCAGCTCCAACGGGAGGGACATTCAGTACTTC
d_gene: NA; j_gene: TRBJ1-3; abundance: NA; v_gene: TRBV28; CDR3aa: CASSLGFRQGTTGNTIYF; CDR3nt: TGTGCCAGCAGTTTAGGGTTTCGTCAGGGGACGACTGGAAACACCATATATTTT
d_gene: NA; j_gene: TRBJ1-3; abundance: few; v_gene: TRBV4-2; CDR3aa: CASSQDADTGNTIYF; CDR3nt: TGTGCCAGCAGCCAAGATGCAGACACTGGAAACACCATATATTTT
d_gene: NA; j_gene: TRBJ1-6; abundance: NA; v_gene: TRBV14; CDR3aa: CASSPRVNSPLHF; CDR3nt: TGTGCCAGCAGCCCTCGAGTCAATTCACCCCTCCACTTT
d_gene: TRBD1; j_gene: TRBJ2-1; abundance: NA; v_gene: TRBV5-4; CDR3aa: CASSKTGGRVGNEQFF; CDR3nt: TGTGCCAGCAGCAAGACAGGGGGAAGAGTGGGAAATGAGCAGTTCTTC
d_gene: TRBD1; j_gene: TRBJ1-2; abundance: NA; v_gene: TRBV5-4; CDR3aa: CASSLRQGGNYGYTF; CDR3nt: TGTGCCAGCAGCTTGAGACAGGGGGGGAACTATGGCTACACCTTC
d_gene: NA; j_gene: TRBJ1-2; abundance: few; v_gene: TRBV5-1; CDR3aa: CASSAASMGDKGYTF; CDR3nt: TGCGCCAGCAGCGCGGCCAGTATGGGGGACAAGGGCTACACCTTC
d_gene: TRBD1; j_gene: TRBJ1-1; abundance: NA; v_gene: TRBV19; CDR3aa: CASSSQQGATEAFF; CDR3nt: TGTGCCAGTAGTAGCCAACAGGGGGCCACTGAAGCTTTCTTT
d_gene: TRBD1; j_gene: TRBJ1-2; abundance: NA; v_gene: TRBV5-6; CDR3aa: CASSKGQPVGYGYTF; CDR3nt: TGTGCCAGCAGCAAGGGACAGCCCGTCGGCTATGGCTACACCTTC
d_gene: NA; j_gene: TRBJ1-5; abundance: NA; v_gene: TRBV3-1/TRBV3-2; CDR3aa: CASSQDRKQPQHF; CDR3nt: TGTGCCAGCAGCCAAGATAGAAAACAGCCCCAGCATTTT
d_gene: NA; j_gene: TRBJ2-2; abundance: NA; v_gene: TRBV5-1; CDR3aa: CASSASLQARDTGELFF; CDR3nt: TGCGCCAGCAGCGCGTCTCTGCAAGCGAGAGACACCGGGGAGCTGTTTTTT
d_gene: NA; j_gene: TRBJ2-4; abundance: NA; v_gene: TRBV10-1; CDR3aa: CASKEVLTKNIQYF; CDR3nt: TGCGCCAGCAAGGAGGTCCTAACCAAAAACATTCAGTACTTC
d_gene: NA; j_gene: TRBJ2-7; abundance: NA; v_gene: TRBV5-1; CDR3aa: CASSLRQGGDEQYF; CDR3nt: TGCGCCAGCAGCTTGCGGCAGGGAGGCGACGAGCAGTACTTC
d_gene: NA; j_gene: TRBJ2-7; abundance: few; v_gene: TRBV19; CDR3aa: CASSIGGYEQYF; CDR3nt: TGTGCCAGTAGTATCGGAGGCTACGAGCAGTACTTC
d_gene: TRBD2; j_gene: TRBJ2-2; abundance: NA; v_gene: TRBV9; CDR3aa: CASSGGTTWDTGELFF; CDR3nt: TGTGCCAGCAGCGGAGGGACTACCTGGGACACCGGGGAGCTGTTTTTT
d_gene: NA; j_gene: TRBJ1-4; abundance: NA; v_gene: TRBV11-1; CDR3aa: CASSVTGAEKLFF; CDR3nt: TGTGCCAGCAGTGTAACGGGTGCTGAAAAACTGTTTTTT
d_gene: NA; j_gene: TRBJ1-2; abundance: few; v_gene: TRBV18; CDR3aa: CASSPDFAGAVGGYTF; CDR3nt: TGTGCCAGCTCACCGGATTTCGCAGGGGCGGTCGGTGGCTACACCTTC
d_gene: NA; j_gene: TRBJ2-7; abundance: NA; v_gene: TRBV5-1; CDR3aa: CASSWSSNYEQYF; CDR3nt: TGCGCCAGCAGCTGGAGCAGCAACTACGAGCAGTACTTC
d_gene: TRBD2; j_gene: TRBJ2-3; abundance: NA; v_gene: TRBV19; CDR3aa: CASSLAAGESTDTQYF; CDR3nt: TGTGCCAGTAGCCTTGCAGCGGGGGAGAGCACAGATACGCAGTATTTT
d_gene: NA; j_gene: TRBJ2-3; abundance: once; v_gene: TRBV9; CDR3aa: CASSTTGFTDTQYF; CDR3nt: TGTGCCAGCAGCACTACAGGGTTCACAGATACGCAGTATTTT
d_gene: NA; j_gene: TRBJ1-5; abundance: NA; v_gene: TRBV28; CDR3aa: CASREGYQPQHF; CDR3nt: TGTGCCAGCAGGGAGGGTTATCAGCCCCAGCATTTT
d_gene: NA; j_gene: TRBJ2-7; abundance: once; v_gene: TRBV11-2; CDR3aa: CASSPQGLATDEQYF; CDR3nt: TGTGCCAGCAGCCCTCAGGGTCTGGCGACAGACGAGCAGTACTTC
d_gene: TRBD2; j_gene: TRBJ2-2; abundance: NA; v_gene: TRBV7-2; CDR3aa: CASSSSGGTGELFF; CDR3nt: TGTGCCAGCAGCTCTAGCGGGGGGACCGGGGAGCTGTTTTTT
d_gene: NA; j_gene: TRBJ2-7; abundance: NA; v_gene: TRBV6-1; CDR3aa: CASVGQGTYEQYF; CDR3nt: TGTGCCAGCGTAGGGCAGGGGACCTACGAGCAGTACTTC
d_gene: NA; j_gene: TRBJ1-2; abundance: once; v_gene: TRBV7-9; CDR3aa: CASSYPTGEGGYTF; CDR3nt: TGTGCCAGCAGCTACCCGACCGGAGAGGGTGGCTACACCTTC
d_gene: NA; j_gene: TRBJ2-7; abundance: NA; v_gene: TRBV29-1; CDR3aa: CSVGSRYEQYF; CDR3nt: TGCAGCGTTGGAAGTCGGTACGAGCAGTACTTC
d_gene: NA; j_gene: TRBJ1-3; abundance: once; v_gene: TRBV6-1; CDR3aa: CASSEDSSSGNTIYF; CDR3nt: TGTGCCAGCAGTGAAGACAGCAGCTCTGGAAACACCATATATTTT
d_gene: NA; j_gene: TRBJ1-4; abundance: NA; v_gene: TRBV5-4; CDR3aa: CASSMGGATNEKLFF; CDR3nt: TGTGCCAGCAGCATGGGGGGAGCAACTAATGAAAAACTGTTTTTT
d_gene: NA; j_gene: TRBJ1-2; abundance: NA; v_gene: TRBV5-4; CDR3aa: CASSLGANYGYTF; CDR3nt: TGTGCCAGCAGCTTGGGAGCTAACTATGGCTACACCTTC